The 13 T cell receptor beta chains presented below share a single source sample, sequenced in a study of siplizumab effects on memory and regulatory T cells. Sequencing was performed with immunoSEQ multiplex PCR; in TCRdb, only in-frame clones are kept and a portion is missing. The profile shows tens of thousands of clones, roughly 87% of them singletons. Sequenced material: Tregs sorted from blood. Every receptor here comes from a human donor in good health.

The J gene is TRBJ1-1, the V gene TRBV28; the match to TRBD1 covers 10 bases. Germline V gene sequence: CDR1 MDHEN, CDR2 SYDVKM. The V gene end was trimmed by 6 bases and the J gene end by 1 base; junction bases not matched to a gene: 11. CDR3 length: 17 residues. The CDR3 nucleotides read TGTGCCAGCAGCGGATGGTCGGGACAGGGGCCGAACACTGAAGCTTTCTTT. Amino acids: CASSGWSGQGPNTEAFF.

The chain employs TRBV7-9 and TRBJ2-3; either TRBD1 or TRBD2 may supply D (6 bases each). CDR3 size: 12 residues. Germline V gene data show CDR1 as SEHNR and CDR2 as FQNEAQ (reference sequence). Trimming stripped 7 bases from V and 7 bases from J, with 12 bases between. The CDR3: CASTRGLNTQYF. CDR3 sequence (DNA): TGTGCCAGCACCCGGGGGCTTAATACGCAGTATTTT.

The chain couples TRBV5-4 to TRBJ1-1, with 7 positions matching TRBD1. The germline CDR1 and CDR2 sequences are SGHNT and YYREEE (reference sequence). Losses at the gene ends were 3 bases for V and 0 bases for J; bases not matched to a gene: 5. The CDR3 runs to 15 residues. The CDR3: CASSSWDSMNTEAFF. The CDR3 DNA sequence: TGTGCCAGCAGCTCCTGGGACAGCATGAACACTGAAGCTTTCTTT.

The V call is TRBV10-3, the J call TRBJ2-3, with 8 nucleotides matching TRBD2. V lost 10 bases, J lost 2 bases, and 5 bases stayed unmatched. The CDR3 contains 13 residues. The germline CDR1 and CDR2 sequences are ENHRY and SYGVKD. The CDR3 DNA reads TGTGCCAGTACTAGCGGCGACACAGATACGCAGTATTTT. Encoded protein: CASTSGDTDTQYF.

This chain links TRBV6-6 with TRBJ1-3; no firm D call. CDR1 is MNHNY, CDR2 SVGAGI, per germline (reference sequence). V shed 5 bases and J shed 1 base, with 3 bases lying between them. The CDR3 is 12 residues long. The CDR3 protein is CASSLSGNTIYF. CDR3 bases: TGTGCCAGCAGTCTTTCTGGAAACACCATATATTTT.

This sequence joins TRBV27 and TRBJ1-5; TRBD1 matches 8 bases. The V and J ends lost 7 bases and 4 bases, in that order; junction bases with no gene match: 9. In germline, CDR1 is MNHEY, CDR2 SMNVEV (reference sequence). The CDR3 is 15 amino acids. The CDR3 sequence: CASKGGTGGNQPQHF. In DNA, the CDR3 is TGTGCCAGCAAAGGTGGGACAGGAGGAAATCAGCCCCAGCATTTT.

CDR3 DNA: TGTGCCAGCAGACCGGACAGCACCTATAATTCACCCCTCCACTTT. Translated: CASRPDSTYNSPLHF. The V and J genes are TRBV6-5 and TRBJ1-6, with D perhaps TRBD1 (6 bases). Trimming left V 6 bases short and J 2 bases short, with 11 bases between. Germline V gene sequence: CDR1 MNHEY, CDR2 SVGAGI. The length of the CDR3 is 15 residues.

The chain combines TRBV19 with TRBJ2-7, with D unclear. Germline-derived CDR1 and CDR2 are LNHDA and SQIVND (reference sequence). Trimming shortened V by 3 bases and J by 4 bases, and 4 bases separated the two germline ends. The CDR3 extends over 11 amino acids. The CDR3: CASSMGYEQYF. CDR3 bases: TGTGCCAGTAGTATGGGGTACGAGCAGTACTTC.

In this sample, this clone turned up once. This chain uses TRBV19 with TRBJ2-2; no clear D gene. V gave up 3 bases and J gave up 7 bases, with 9 bases separating them. This CDR3 is 13 amino acids long. The V gene's germline CDR1 is LNHDA and CDR2 SQIVND (reference sequence). CDR3 in amino acids: CASSMATRGELFF. The CDR3 nucleotides are TGTGCCAGTAGTATGGCTACCCGCGGGGAGCTGTTTTTT.

This clone was detected many times. The CDR3 bases are TGTGCCAGCGGGAATAGCGGGGGGGCCCACGAGCAGTACTTC. Its translation is CASGNSGGAHEQYF. The chain joins TRBV6-5 to TRBJ2-7; 11 bases fit TRBD2. Germline CDR1 MNHEY, CDR2 SVGAGI. The CDR3 has 14 amino acids. V lost 8 bases to trimming and J lost 5 bases; unmatched junction nucleotides: 8.

The chain is built from TRBV5-4 and TRBJ1-2; 7 positions match TRBD1. The ends lost 0 bases at V and 3 bases at J; junction bases unmatched: 2. CDR1 is SGHNT, CDR2 YYREEE, per germline (reference sequence). The CDR3 is made up of 14 amino acids. The CDR3, as DNA: TGTGCCAGCAGCTTGGCAGGACAGGACTATGGCTACACCTTC. It is translated as CASSLAGQDYGYTF.

The rearrangement links TRBV6-1 to TRBJ1-5; D not certain. Looked up from germline, CDR1 is MNHNS and CDR2 is SASEGT. V was clipped by 6 bases and J by 5 bases, with 8 bases between them. There are 12 residues in the CDR3. The CDR3 loop is CASREVYQPQHF. The CDR3 region has the DNA TGTGCCAGCAGGGAGGTGTATCAGCCCCAGCATTTT.

The chain links TRBV6-1 to TRBJ2-7, with D perhaps given as TRBD1 or TRBD2 (5 bases each). The germline V gene encodes CDR1 MNHNS and CDR2 SASEGT. This CDR3 has 15 amino acids. V dropped 4 bases and J dropped 0 bases, with 13 bases sitting between them. The CDR3 spells CASSAYEGSSYEQYF. The CDR3 bases are TGTGCCAGCAGTGCTTATGAGGGGAGCTCCTACGAGCAGTACTTC.